This TCR beta chain stems from a study of early T cells in non-severe SARS-CoV-2 infection. For the study at large: Sequencing of bulk RNA from unsorted whole blood was done, without chain pairing.

Individual cDNA molecules were tagged with unique molecular identifiers. TCRdb re-derived calls from the 5' RACE reads in MiXCR, one entry per CDR3 protein. The table lists 55,000 to 75,000 distinct CDR3 sequences, roughly 7.7% of them singletons. Findings and limits, study-wide: Clonotype matching in VDJdb favored anti-spike CD8 responses and did not capture private and CD4 specificities.

V dropped 4 bases and J dropped 3 bases, with 18 bases sitting between them. Per germline, CDR1 MNHEY and CDR2 SMNVEV (reference sequence). The CDR3 contains 16 residues. On this clonotype itself: Its target is unknown.

The sequence was collected from an adult who was a healthcare worker with PCR-confirmed SARS-CoV-2 infection or an uninfected control (not recorded which). The sample taken for sequencing was whole blood. The gene calls are TRBV27 and TRBJ1-1, with D possibly matching TRBD1 (5 bases). The CDR3 loop reads CASSSPTGGIYTEAFF. The CDR3 DNA sequence: TGTGCCAGCAGTTCCCCGACGGGGGGGATATACACTGAAGCTTTCTTT.